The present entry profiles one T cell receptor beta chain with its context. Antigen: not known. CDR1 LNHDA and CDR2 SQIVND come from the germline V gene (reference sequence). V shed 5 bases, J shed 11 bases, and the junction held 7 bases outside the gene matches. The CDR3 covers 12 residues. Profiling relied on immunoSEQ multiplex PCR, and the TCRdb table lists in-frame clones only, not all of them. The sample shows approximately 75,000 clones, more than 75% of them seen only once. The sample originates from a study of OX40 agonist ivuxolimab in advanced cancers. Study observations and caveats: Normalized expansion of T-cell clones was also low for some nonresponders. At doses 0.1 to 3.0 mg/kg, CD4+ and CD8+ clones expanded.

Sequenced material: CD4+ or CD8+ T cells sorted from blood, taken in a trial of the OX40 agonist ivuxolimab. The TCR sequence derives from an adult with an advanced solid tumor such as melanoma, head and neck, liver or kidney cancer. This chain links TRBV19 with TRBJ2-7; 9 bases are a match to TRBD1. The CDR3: CASSRAGTGKYF. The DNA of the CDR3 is TGTGCCAGTAGTCGGGCGGGGACAGGGAAGTACTTC.